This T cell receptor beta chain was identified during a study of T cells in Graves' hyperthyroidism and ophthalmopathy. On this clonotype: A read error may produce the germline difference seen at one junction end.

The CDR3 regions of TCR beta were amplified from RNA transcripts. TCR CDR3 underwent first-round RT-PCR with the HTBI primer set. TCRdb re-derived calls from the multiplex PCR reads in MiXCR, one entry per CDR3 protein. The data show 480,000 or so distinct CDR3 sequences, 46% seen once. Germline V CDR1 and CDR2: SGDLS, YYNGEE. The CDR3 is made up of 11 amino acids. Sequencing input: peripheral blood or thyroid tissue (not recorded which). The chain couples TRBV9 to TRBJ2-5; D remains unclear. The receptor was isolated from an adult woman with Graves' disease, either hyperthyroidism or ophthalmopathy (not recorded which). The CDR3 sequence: CASSHQENQYF. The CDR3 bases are TGTGCCAGCAGCCATCAAGAGAACCAGTACTTC.